A single sample is the source of the 20 T cell receptor beta chains below, sequenced in a study of blood T cell repertoires in COVID-19. TCRdb's table, derived via immunoSEQ multiplex PCR, lists solely in-frame clones and lacks some. The table shows about 62,000 clones, with around 84% occurring only once. Sequenced input: peripheral blood. The receptors originated from a man between 65 and 79 years old with acute or convalescent COVID-19.

The chain combines TRBV27 with TRBJ1-2, with D possibly being TRBD1 (6 bases). Trimming removed 10 bases at V and 7 bases at J, with 25 bases between. The CDR3 is 15 amino acids. Germline values: CDR1 MNHEY, CDR2 SMNVEV (reference sequence). CDR3 sequence reads: CATLKRSRGTGGYTF. The CDR3 nucleotides are TGTGCCACCTTGAAAAGGTCCAGGGGAACTGGTGGCTACACCTTC.

The chain is built from TRBV28 and TRBJ1-6, with D hard to call. The CDR3 has 14 residues. Trimming pared 8 bases from V and 7 bases from J, leaving 15 bases between. The germline CDR1 and CDR2 sequences are MDHEN and SYDVKM. CDR3: CASGSRAWNSPLHF. In nucleotides, the CDR3 is TGTGCCAGCGGGTCGAGGGCTTGGAATTCACCCCTCCACTTT.

This clone is labeled as medium-sized. The V and J genes are TRBV5-1 and TRBJ2-7; 7 bases fit TRBD1. From germline, CDR1 is SGHRS and CDR2 YFSETQ. This CDR3 contains 15 residues. V trimming: 1 base; J trimming: 2 bases; junction bases outside the gene matches: 6. The CDR3 DNA follows: TGCGCCAGCAGCTTGACAGGGGTAAATCCCTACGAGCAGTACTTC. Amino acids: CASSLTGVNPYEQYF.

The chain couples TRBV2 to TRBJ1-5; D is undetermined. The CDR3 extends over 14 amino acids. Germline V gene data show CDR1 as SNHLY and CDR2 as FYNNEI. Between the trimmed V and J ends, which lost 4 bases and 3 bases, there was a span of 10 bases. DNA for the CDR3: TGTGCCAGCAGTGTGGAGGGCACCAATCAGCCCCAGCATTTT. This sequence encodes CASSVEGTNQPQHF.

The V call is TRBV28, the J call TRBJ1-1, with 8 positions matching TRBD1. Germline trimming cut 6 bases from V and 1 base from J; bases unmatched to any gene: 7. The germline V gene encodes CDR1 MDHEN and CDR2 SYDVKM. This CDR3 is 15 amino acids long. CDR3 in amino acids: CASRPTGTGNTEAFF. CDR3 coding DNA: TGTGCCAGCAGGCCAACCGGGACAGGGAACACTGAAGCTTTCTTT.

CDR3 DNA: TGTGCCAGCAGCTTGATCGGGGGGACGCATGGGGAATCACCCCTCCACTTT. Protein sequence: CASSLIGGTHGESPLHF. The chain combines TRBV5-4 with TRBJ1-6; a weak D match, TRBD1 (5 bases). V dropped 1 base and J dropped 10 bases, with 21 bases sitting between them. CDR1 is SGHNT, CDR2 YYREEE, per germline (reference sequence). This CDR3 region has 17 residues.

J is TRBJ1-4 and V is TRBV4-1; tentatively, D is TRBD1 (5 bases). CDR1 is MGHRA, CDR2 YSYEKL, per germline. Deletions cut 6 bases from V and 4 bases from J, with 15 bases between. This CDR3 region has 15 residues. In nucleotides, the CDR3 is TGCGCCAGCAGGCAGGAACAGGAAAATAATGAAAAACTGTTTTTT. Its translation: CASRQEQENNEKLFF.

The rearrangement uses TRBV15 and TRBJ2-7, with unresolved D. Germline values: CDR1 LNHNV, CDR2 YYDKDF (reference sequence). Trimming shortened V by 8 bases and J by 1 base, and 12 bases separated the two germline ends. The CDR3 extends over 13 amino acids. CDR3 DNA: TGTGCCACCCAGAGAGACACATCCTACGAGCAGTACTTC. It yields the protein CATQRDTSYEQYF.

This clone was detected only a few times. V usage is TRBV28 and J usage is TRBJ2-1, with D perhaps TRBD1 (6 bases). Germline V lookup: CDR1 MDHEN, CDR2 SYDVKM. This CDR3 region has 16 residues. Trimming cost V 3 bases and J 1 base, with 13 bases left between them. This CDR3 is CASSFPMQGSYNEQFF. DNA of the CDR3: TGTGCCAGCAGTTTCCCCATGCAGGGGTCCTACAATGAGCAGTTCTTC.

The chain uses TRBV2 and TRBJ1-4, with 9 bases that match TRBD1. This CDR3 is 16 amino acids long. V gave up 2 bases and J gave up 5 bases; unmatched junction bases: 6. The germline gives CDR1 SNHLY, CDR2 FYNNEI. This CDR3 reads CASSERPGTGNEKLFF. In DNA form, the CDR3 reads TGTGCCAGCAGTGAAAGGCCTGGGACAGGGAATGAAAAACTGTTTTTT.

The chain links TRBV3-1 (or the pseudogene TRBV3-2) to TRBJ2-2; 7 bases fit TRBD1. Germline assignment: CDR1 LGHDT and CDR2 YNNKEL (reference sequence). Trimming cost V 6 bases and J 5 bases; bases outside gene matches: 6. The CDR3 runs to 14 residues. The chain's CDR3 is CASSRQGVTGELFF. The CDR3 DNA follows: TGTGCCAGCAGTCGCCAGGGGGTTACCGGGGAGCTGTTTTTT.

This chain links TRBV5-8 with TRBJ1-4; 7 nucleotides agree with TRBD1. The CDR3 extends over 14 amino acids. CDR1 is SGHTS and CDR2 is YDEGEE in the germline V gene. With V trimmed by 4 bases and J by 12 bases, 12 bases remained unmatched. CDR3 protein: CASSQGTVKAELFF. The CDR3 coding sequence is TGTGCCAGCAGCCAGGGGACAGTGAAAGCTGAACTGTTTTTT.

This rearrangement joins TRBV24-1 to TRBJ2-3; D uncertain. V was pared by 2 bases and J by 2 bases, with 7 bases between. Germline lookup yields CDR1 KGHDR and CDR2 SFDVKD. There are 14 residues in the CDR3. The CDR3 sequence is CATSDSRFTDTQYF. The CDR3 nucleotides are TGTGCCACCAGTGATTCTAGGTTCACAGATACGCAGTATTTT.

V and J are TRBV3-1 (or the pseudogene TRBV3-2) and TRBJ1-1; D call uncertain. Germline lookup yields CDR1 LGHDT and CDR2 YNNKEL (reference sequence). The CDR3 extends over 13 amino acids. The germline V and J ends were trimmed by 6 bases and 0 bases, with 8 bases remaining between them. The CDR3 region is CASRMNMNTEAFF. The CDR3 coding sequence is TGTGCCAGCAGAATGAACATGAACACTGAAGCTTTCTTT.

The chain uses TRBV6-5 and TRBJ2-1, with a weak D call TRBD1 (6 bases). CDR3 length: 13 amino acids. Germline loops: CDR1 MNHEY, CDR2 SVGAGI. V shed 6 bases and J shed 9 bases, with 15 bases lying between them. The CDR3 region has the DNA TGTGCCAGCAGCCGGGACATTGGCGGTGAGCAGTTCTTC. Protein: CASSRDIGGEQFF.

V is TRBV4-1 and J is TRBJ2-3; 8 bases fit TRBD2. After removal of 1 base from V and 6 bases from J, the junction contained 15 bases not matched to a gene. Germline CDR1 is MGHRA and CDR2 is YSYEKL. This CDR3 is built from 18 residues. The CDR3 bases are TGCGCCAGCAGCCAAGGGGCGACTGCTAGCGGGCGAACCGATACGCAGTATTTT. Its translation: CASSQGATASGRTDTQYF.

The chain is built from TRBV28 and TRBJ2-7; 9 nucleotides agree with TRBD1. The CDR3 sequence is 15 residues long. Trimming took 6 bases from V and 5 from J; bases not matched to a gene: 11. Germline V lookup: CDR1 MDHEN, CDR2 SYDVKM. CDR3 in amino acids: CASSQPGQGSHEQYF. CDR3 bases: TGTGCCAGCAGCCAACCGGGACAGGGTAGCCACGAGCAGTACTTC.

This chain joins TRBV30 and TRBJ2-7; possible D gene TRBD1, 6 bases. The length of the CDR3 is 12 residues. V lost 5 bases, J lost 5 bases, and 13 bases lay in between. Germline assignment: CDR1 GTSNPN and CDR2 SVGIG (reference sequence). CDR3 sequence reads: CAWGQLEDEQYF. The CDR3 nucleotides read TGTGCCTGGGGACAGTTGGAGGACGAGCAGTACTTC.

The chain uses TRBV19 and TRBJ1-2, with 8 bases aligning to TRBD1. Germline V gene lookup returns CDR1 LNHDA and CDR2 SQIVND (reference sequence). V gave up 3 bases and J gave up 6 bases; unmatched junction bases: 21. CDR3 length equals 19 residues. The chain's CDR3 is CASSIGSTLRTGRFNGYTF. The CDR3, as DNA: TGTGCCAGTAGTATCGGTTCGACTCTCCGGACAGGGAGGTTCAATGGCTACACCTTC.

V gene TRBV29-1 combines with J gene TRBJ1-2, with D possibly TRBD1 on 5 matching bases. V lost 3 bases and J lost 9, with 11 bases in between. Germline V gene sequence: CDR1 SQVTM, CDR2 ANQGSEA. This CDR3 contains 11 residues. The chain's CDR3 is CSVEGGISYTF. The CDR3 coding sequence is TGCAGCGTTGAGGGGGGAATTAGCTACACCTTC. The entire variable domain, with the rest obtained from reference TRBV29-1 and TRBJ1-2, is as follows: SAVISQKPSRDICQRGTSLTIQCQVDSQVTMMFWYRQQPGQSLTLIATANQGSEATYESGFVIDKFPISRPNLTFSTLTVSNMSPEDSSIYLCSVEGGISYTFGSGTRLTVV.